This T cell receptor (beta chain) was identified in a study of cytomegalovirus exposure and HLA in healthy donors. Broader study findings: The listing of 150 or so TCR beta chains classed them as cytomegalovirus-associated. It was reported that TCR beta sequences correctly inferred the HLA-A and HLA-B alleles for most subjects. Available immune exposure information covered CMV serostatus only. Later on, an analysis found that several of the most significant clusters appeared to be linked to common viral pathogens, which included parvovirus B19.

The germline CDR1 and CDR2 sequences are MNHNS and SASEGT. After removal of 5 bases from V and 4 bases from J, the junction contained 3 bases not matched to a gene. This CDR3 spans 15 amino acids. The study ran its PCR with 60 Vbeta and 13 Jbeta primers. The assay was immunoSEQ multiplex PCR, and TCRdb's table has in-frame clones only and misses some. The data show about 130,000 clones, around 82% seen once. A single count supports this clone. Its antigen is not identified. V and J are TRBV6-1 and TRBJ1-4; 11 nucleotides align to TRBD1. The sequencing sample was made of PBMCs. The receptor comes from a man in his fifties in good health and CMV-seronegative. CDR3 protein: CASSPGTGGNEKLFF. CDR3 nucleotides: TGTGCCAGCAGTCCCGGGACAGGGGGTAATGAAAAACTGTTTTTT.